The rows below give T cell receptor beta chains drawn from one sample of a study of blood T cell repertoires in COVID-19. The table came from immunoSEQ multiplex PCR; TCRdb's copy has only in-frame clones and leaves some out. This repertoire shows about 110,000 clones, approximately 62% found once; its top ten account for approximately 6.2%. Input material: peripheral blood. The receptors originated from a man older than 75 with acute or convalescent COVID-19. Both conserved end residues are part of each CDR3. The order of the fields is D gene, J gene, clone size, V gene, CDR3 protein, CDR3 DNA. The D gene is left open where the match is weak. Size tells how often a clone was seen (once, few, many) or the class of an expanded clone, and some rows leave it out.

D: .; J: TRBJ2-5; size: .; V: TRBV7-9; CDR3: CASSSPQGRETQYF; DNA: TGTGCCAGCAGCTCCCCTCAGGGAAGGGAGACCCAGTACTTC
D: .; J: TRBJ2-7; size: .; V: TRBV29-1; CDR3: CSTRGGHEQYF; DNA: TGCAGCACCAGAGGAGGTCACGAGCAGTACTTC
D: .; J: TRBJ1-5; size: .; V: TRBV15; CDR3: CATSRVLGGGNQPQHF; DNA: TGTGCCACCAGCAGAGTATTAGGCGGGGGCAATCAGCCCCAGCATTTT
D: .; J: TRBJ2-7; size: .; V: TRBV10-2; CDR3: CASSRRTDYEQYF; DNA: TGCGCCAGCAGTAGGAGGACCGACTACGAGCAGTACTTC
D: .; J: TRBJ1-4; size: once; V: TRBV28; CDR3: CASSRSGGLGEKLFF; DNA: TGTGCCAGCTCAAGATCCGGGGGTCTGGGGGAAAAACTGTTTTTT
D: TRBD1; J: TRBJ1-1; size: .; V: TRBV7-2; CDR3: CASRNRGRDTEAFF; DNA: TGTGCCAGCAGAAACAGGGGGCGCGACACTGAAGCTTTCTTT
D: .; J: TRBJ2-7; size: .; V: TRBV7-8; CDR3: CASSPGVAAYEQYF; DNA: TGTGCCAGCAGCCCGGGGGTAGCGGCCTACGAGCAGTACTTC
D: .; J: TRBJ1-6; size: few; V: TRBV19; CDR3: CASSAGTGRDNSPLHF; DNA: TGTGCCAGTAGTGCCGGAACAGGGAGAGATAATTCACCCCTCCACTTT
D: TRBD1; J: TRBJ2-1; size: .; V: TRBV9; CDR3: CASSPQGAPQGEQFF; DNA: TGTGCCAGCAGCCCTCAGGGGGCCCCGCAGGGTGAGCAGTTCTTC
D: .; J: TRBJ1-1; size: few; V: TRBV19; CDR3: CASSQGLNTEAFF; DNA: TGTGCCAGTTCACAGGGTTTAAACACTGAAGCTTTCTTT
D: .; J: TRBJ2-2; size: once; V: TRBV7-2; CDR3: CASNHRGGKNTGELFF; DNA: TGTGCCAGCAACCACAGGGGGGGAAAGAACACCGGGGAGCTGTTTTTT
D: .; J: TRBJ2-6; size: .; V: TRBV10-3; CDR3: CAISHPGRDSGANVLTF; DNA: TGTGCCATCAGTCACCCTGGGCGAGATTCTGGGGCCAACGTCCTGACTTTC
D: .; J: TRBJ1-3; size: .; V: TRBV23-1; CDR3: CASSRPRVCGNTIYF; DNA: TGCGCCAGCAGTCGACCCAGGGTGTGTGGAAACACCATATATTTT
D: TRBD1; J: TRBJ1-1; size: once; V: TRBV2; CDR3: CASSARTGGANTEAFF; DNA: TGTGCCAGCAGTGCTCGTACAGGGGGCGCGAACACTGAAGCTTTCTTT
D: .; J: TRBJ2-1; size: .; V: TRBV21-1; CDR3: CASSKEREEKNSYNEQFF; DNA: TGTGCCAGCAGCAAGGAGCGGGAAGAGAAGAACTCCTACAATGAGCAGTTCTTC
D: TRBD1; J: TRBJ2-5; size: .; V: TRBV2; CDR3: CASSDRDRTQYF; DNA: TGTGCCAGCAGCGACAGGGACCGGACCCAGTACTTC
D: TRBD1; J: TRBJ2-1; size: few; V: TRBV10-3; CDR3: CAIKGQGDSPHEQFF; DNA: TGTGCCATCAAGGGACAGGGCGACTCGCCCCATGAGCAGTTCTTC
D: .; J: TRBJ2-3; size: .; V: TRBV10-3; CDR3: CAISDVTGMSDTQYF; DNA: TGTGCCATCAGTGACGTCACAGGGATGTCAGATACGCAGTATTTT
D: TRBD2; J: TRBJ2-7; size: many; V: TRBV7-9; CDR3: CASSLGSGRFYEQYF; DNA: TGTGCCAGCAGCTTAGGTAGCGGGAGGTTCTACGAGCAGTACTTC
D: .; J: TRBJ2-3; size: .; V: TRBV7-2; CDR3: CAGSSSRTDTQYF; DNA: TGTGCCGGGTCTAGCAGCCGCACAGATACGCAGTATTTT
D: .; J: TRBJ1-1; size: .; V: TRBV19; CDR3: CASSAQQGMNTEAFF; DNA: TGTGCCAGTAGTGCACAACAGGGTATGAACACTGAAGCTTTCTTT
D: .; J: TRBJ2-1; size: few; V: TRBV24-1; CDR3: CATSDHLALEQFF; DNA: TGTGCCACCAGTGATCACCTAGCGCTTGAGCAGTTCTTC
D: .; J: TRBJ2-7; size: .; V: TRBV19; CDR3: CASSTTSEQYF; DNA: TGTGCCAGTAGTACAACTAGCGAGCAGTACTTC
D: .; J: TRBJ2-1; size: few; V: TRBV5-4; CDR3: CASSLEGSGGGEQFF; DNA: TGTGCCAGCAGCTTGGAGGGTAGCGGTGGTGGTGAGCAGTTCTTC